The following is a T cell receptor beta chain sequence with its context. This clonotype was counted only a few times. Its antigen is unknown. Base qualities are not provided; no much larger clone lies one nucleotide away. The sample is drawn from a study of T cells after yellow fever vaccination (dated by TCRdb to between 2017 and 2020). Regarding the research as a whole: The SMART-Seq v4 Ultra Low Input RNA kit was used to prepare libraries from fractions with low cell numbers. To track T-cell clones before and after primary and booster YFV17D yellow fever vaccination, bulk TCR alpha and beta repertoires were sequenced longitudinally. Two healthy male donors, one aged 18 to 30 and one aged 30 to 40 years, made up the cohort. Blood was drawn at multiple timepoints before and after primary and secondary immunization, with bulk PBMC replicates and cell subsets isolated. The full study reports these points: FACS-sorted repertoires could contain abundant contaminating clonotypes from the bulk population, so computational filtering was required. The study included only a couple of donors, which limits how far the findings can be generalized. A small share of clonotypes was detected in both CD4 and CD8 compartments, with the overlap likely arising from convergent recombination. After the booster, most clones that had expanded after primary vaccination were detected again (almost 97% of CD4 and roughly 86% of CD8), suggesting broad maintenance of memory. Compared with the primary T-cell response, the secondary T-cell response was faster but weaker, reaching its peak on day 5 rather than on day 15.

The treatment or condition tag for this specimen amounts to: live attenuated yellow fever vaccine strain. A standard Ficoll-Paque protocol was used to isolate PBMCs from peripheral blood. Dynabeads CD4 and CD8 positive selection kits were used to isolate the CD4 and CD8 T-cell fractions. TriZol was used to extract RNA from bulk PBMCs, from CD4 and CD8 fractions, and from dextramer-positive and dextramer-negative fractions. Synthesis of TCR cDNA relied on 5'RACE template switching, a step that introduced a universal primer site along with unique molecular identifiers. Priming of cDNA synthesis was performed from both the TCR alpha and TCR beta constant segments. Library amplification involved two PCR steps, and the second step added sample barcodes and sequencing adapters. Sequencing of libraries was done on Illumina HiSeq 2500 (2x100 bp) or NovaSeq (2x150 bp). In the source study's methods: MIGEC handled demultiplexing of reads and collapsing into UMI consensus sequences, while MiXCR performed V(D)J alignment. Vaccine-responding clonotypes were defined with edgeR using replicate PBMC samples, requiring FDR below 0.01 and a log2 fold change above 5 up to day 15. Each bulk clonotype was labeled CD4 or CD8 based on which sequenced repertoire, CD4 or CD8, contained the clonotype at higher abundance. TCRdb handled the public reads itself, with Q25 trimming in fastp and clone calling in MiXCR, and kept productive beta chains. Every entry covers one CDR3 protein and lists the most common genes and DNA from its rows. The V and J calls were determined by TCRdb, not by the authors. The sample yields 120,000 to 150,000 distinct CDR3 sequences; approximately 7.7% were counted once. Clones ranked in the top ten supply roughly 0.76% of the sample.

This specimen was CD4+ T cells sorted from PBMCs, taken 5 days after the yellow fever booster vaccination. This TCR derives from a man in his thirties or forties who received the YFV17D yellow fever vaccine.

The DNA is as follows: TGCAGTGCTCGGGGACTAGCGGGAGGGCCTAACAATGAGCAGTTCTTC. Its protein reads: CSARGLAGGPNNEQFF. In this chain, TRBV20-1 is recombined with TRBJ2-1; TRBD2 fits 16 bases in the junction. The CDR3 sequence holds 16 residues, the cysteine and phenylalanine included. Of all the DNA, just the CDR3 is kept, 48 bases in frame from base 1. The V end gives up 5 bases and the J end 5 bases, leaving 6 bases in the junction not matched to a gene. The germline V gene (reference sequence) supplies CDR1 DFQATT and CDR2 SNEGSKA.